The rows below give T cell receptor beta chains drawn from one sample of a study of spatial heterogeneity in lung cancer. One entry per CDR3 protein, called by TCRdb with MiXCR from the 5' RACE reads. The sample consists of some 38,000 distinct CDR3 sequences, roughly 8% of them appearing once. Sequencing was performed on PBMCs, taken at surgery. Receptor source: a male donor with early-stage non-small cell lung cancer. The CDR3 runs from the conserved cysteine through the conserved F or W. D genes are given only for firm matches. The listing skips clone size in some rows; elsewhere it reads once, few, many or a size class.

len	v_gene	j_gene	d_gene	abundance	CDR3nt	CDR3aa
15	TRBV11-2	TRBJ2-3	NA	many	TGTGCCAGCAGCTTAGTTACTGGGTTTGCAGATACGCAGTATTTT	CASSLVTGFADTQYF
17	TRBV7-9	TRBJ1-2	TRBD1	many	TGTGCCAGCAGCCTAACCGGGACAGCCAAGGCGGTCTATGGCTACACCTTC	CASSLTGTAKAVYGYTF
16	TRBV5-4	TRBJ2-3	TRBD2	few	TGTGCCAGCAGCCAAGTACCAATCAAGCGGGAGGTGGAGCAGTATTTT	CASSQVPIKREVEQYF
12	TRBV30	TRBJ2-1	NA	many	TGTGCCTGGAGAGACCTGCCTAATGAGCAGTTCTTC	CAWRDLPNEQFF
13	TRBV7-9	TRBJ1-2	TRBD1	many	TGTGCCAGCAGCAGCCCAGGGGGCGGTGGCTACACCTTC	CASSSPGGGGYTF
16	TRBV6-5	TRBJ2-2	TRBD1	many	TGTGCCAGCAGTTACGGGACAGGGAGAGGGTCCGGGGAGCTGTTTTTT	CASSYGTGRGSGELFF
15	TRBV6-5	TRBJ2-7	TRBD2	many	TGTGCCAGCAGCCCAAAGACTAGCGGGGCCTACGAGCAGTACTTC	CASSPKTSGAYEQYF
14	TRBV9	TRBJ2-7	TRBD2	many	TGTGCCAGCAGCCGGAGCGGGGCCCCCTACGAGCAGTACTTC	CASSRSGAPYEQYF
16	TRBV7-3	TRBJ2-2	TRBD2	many	TGTGCCAGCAGCCCCAGCGGGAGGGCCGACACCGGGGAGCTGTTTTTT	CASSPSGRADTGELFF
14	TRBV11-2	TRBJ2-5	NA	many	TGTGCCACCTCGGGGTTAGGGGACCAAGAGACCCAGTACTTC	CATSGLGDQETQYF
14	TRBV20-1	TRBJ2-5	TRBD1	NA	TGCAGTGCGACTACAGGGGGTCGTCAAGAGACCCAGTACTTC	CSATTGGRQETQYF